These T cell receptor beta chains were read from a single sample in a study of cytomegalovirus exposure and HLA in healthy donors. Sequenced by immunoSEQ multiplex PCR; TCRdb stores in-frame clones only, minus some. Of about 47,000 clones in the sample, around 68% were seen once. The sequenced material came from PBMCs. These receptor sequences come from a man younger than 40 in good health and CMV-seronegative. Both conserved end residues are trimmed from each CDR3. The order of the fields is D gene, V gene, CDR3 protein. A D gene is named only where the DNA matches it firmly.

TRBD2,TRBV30,AWRSGPGLAGPGELF
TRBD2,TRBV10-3,AISQTPGTSGNNEQF
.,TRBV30,AWRQGLNQPQH
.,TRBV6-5,ASSTTRAGEQY
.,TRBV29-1,SSADVDGRGAF
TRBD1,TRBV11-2,ASSLDPRGRETQY
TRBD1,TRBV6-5,ASSYSGRGPFNEQF
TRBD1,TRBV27,ASSLGTGRPETQY
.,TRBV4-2,ASSYGLATGELF
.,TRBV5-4,ASSRGEAGNTIY
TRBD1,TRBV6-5,ASQAGTGVREQY
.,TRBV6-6,ASSYGAGDYEQY
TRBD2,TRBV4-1,ASSQTLGTSGSRGLTDTQY
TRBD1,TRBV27,ASSPGQDTDTQY
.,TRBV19,ASSINRVNTEAF
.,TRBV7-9,ASGGYGG
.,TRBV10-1,ASSGDTQGKDHT
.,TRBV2,ASSEEKPQVEQY
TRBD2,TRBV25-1,ASSEFGAGVGETQY
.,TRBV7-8,ASSLSEGGEQY
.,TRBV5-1,ASSLVARDTDTQY
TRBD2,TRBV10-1,ASSELAGVGELF
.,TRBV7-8,ASSSRTPLLQY
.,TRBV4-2,ASSQEWSGSSYEQY
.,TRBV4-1,ASSQVGGDLGSNEQF
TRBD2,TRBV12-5,ASGGGRETQY
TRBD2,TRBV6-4,ASSETSGSADTQY
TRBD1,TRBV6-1,ASRTGLMNYGYT
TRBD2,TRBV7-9,ASSLSGRAGLGEQY
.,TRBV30,AWSLGGDLGEKLF
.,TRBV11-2,ASSSRQGGAYEQY
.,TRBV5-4,ASSPPEAVVNTEAF
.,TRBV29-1,SVLDGNTDAF
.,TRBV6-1,ASSARTVSTDTQY
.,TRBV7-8,ASSLVPRGQFDVLT